These T cell receptor beta chains were read from a single sample in a study of T cells after yellow fever vaccination. One entry per CDR3 protein results from TCRdb running MiXCR on the 5' RACE reads. The sample records roughly 240,000 distinct CDR3 sequences, 5.5% to 8.5% being singletons. Sequencing was performed on CD4+ T cells sorted from PBMCs, taken on the day of the yellow fever booster vaccination. The receptors were gathered from a man aged 25 to 40 who received the YFV17D yellow fever vaccine. CDR3s include the opening cysteine and the closing phenylalanine or tryptophan. Fields, in order: J gene, D gene, clone size, V gene, CDR3 DNA, CDR3 protein. A D gene is named only where the DNA matches it firmly. Clone size is shown for a subset of rows, as once, few, many or a class of expanded clone.

>TRBJ2-3|TRBD2|-|TRBV7-6
TGTGCCAGCAGCTTAGGTAGCGGGGGCACAGATACGCAGTATTTT
CASSLGSGGTDTQYF
>TRBJ2-1|-|few|TRBV5-6
TGTGCCAGCAGCTTCGGGTTGTACAATGAGCAGTTCTTC
CASSFGLYNEQFF
>TRBJ2-7|TRBD2|-|TRBV20-1
TGCAGTGCCGGAAAAGCGGGAGGGCCTTACGAGCAGTACTTC
CSAGKAGGPYEQYF
>TRBJ2-5|-|-|TRBV7-2
TGTGCCAGCAGCTTAACGGGGGAGTTAGAGACCCAGTACTTC
CASSLTGELETQYF
>TRBJ2-2|TRBD2|-|TRBV30
TGTGCCTGGAGTGTTAGCGGGAGGAGGACCGGGGAGCTGTTTTTT
CAWSVSGRRTGELFF
>TRBJ2-7|-|few|TRBV15
TGTGCCACCAGCAGTGACAGCTACGAGCAGTACTTC
CATSSDSYEQYF
>TRBJ2-7|TRBD2|many|TRBV5-1
TGCGCCAGCAGCGAACTAGCGGCCGGAACCTACGAGCAGTACTTC
CASSELAAGTYEQYF
>TRBJ1-1|TRBD1|-|TRBV20-1
TGCAGTGCCACGGGACAGGGAAAGGTGGTGAACACTGAAGCTTTCTTT
CSATGQGKVVNTEAFF
>TRBJ2-7|-|few|TRBV5-4
TGTGCCAGCAGCTTGGACTCACGGGGCTACGAGCAGTACTTC
CASSLDSRGYEQYF
>TRBJ2-7|-|-|TRBV3-1
TGTGCCAGCAGTCACCTAGATCTCGAGCAGTACTTC
CASSHLDLEQYF
>TRBJ2-6|-|few|TRBV11-2
TGTGCCAGCAGCCAGGTGGGGGACGTCCTGACTTTC
CASSQVGDVLTF